Listed here are 8 T cell receptor beta chains from one sample, sequenced in a study of CD8 T cells in Susac syndrome. A quantity of about 0.5 to 1 ug RNA underwent reverse transcription using random hexamers. From the immunoSEQ multiplex PCR reads, TCRdb called clonotypes with MiXCR, one entry per CDR3 protein. The sample shows about 180,000 distinct CDR3 sequences, approximately 95% of them seen only once. Sample: CD4+ T cells from PBMCs. These receptor sequences come from a human donor with multiple sclerosis.

The V gene is TRBV15, the J gene TRBJ1-2; D may be TRBD1 (5 bases). CDR3 length: 15 amino acids. Looked up from germline, CDR1 is LNHNV and CDR2 is YYDKDF (reference sequence). Trimming shortened V by 0 bases and J by 5 bases, and 13 bases separated the two germline ends. The CDR3 sequence: CATSRDLDNEYGYTF. The DNA for the CDR3 is TGTGCCACCAGCAGAGATCTGGACAACGAATATGGCTACACCTTC.

The J gene is TRBJ2-7, the V gene TRBV4-3; 8 bases match TRBD1. The CDR3 extends over 15 amino acids. The germline V gene has CDR1 LGHNA and CDR2 YSLEER. The trim removed 0 bases at V and 5 bases at J, leaving 6 bases unmatched. The CDR3 DNA is TGCGCCAGCAGCCAAGATCAGGACAGGGTGAACGAGCAGTACTTC. It is translated as CASSQDQDRVNEQYF.

This clonotype was counted a few times. This sequence joins TRBV25-1 and TRBJ1-2; tentative D call: TRBD1 (6 bases). Germline-derived CDR1 and CDR2 are MGHDK and SYGVNS. Trimming took off 1 base at V and 8 bases at J, with 11 bases between the two ends. The CDR3 covers 13 residues. The CDR3 DNA reads TGTGCCAGCAGTGAATCAGGGGTGAGGGGCTACACCTTC. This sequence encodes CASSESGVRGYTF.

The chain is built from TRBV6-6 and TRBJ1-5, with TRBD1 matching over 7 bases. Germline-derived CDR1 and CDR2 are MNHNY and SVGAGI (reference sequence). The CDR3 is 12 amino acids. V trimming: 4 bases; J trimming: 9 bases; junction bases outside the gene matches: 3. CDR3 amino acids: CASSLQGRPQHF. The CDR3 DNA is TGTGCCAGCAGTTTACAGGGGCGGCCCCAGCATTTT.

The sample holds a few counts of this clonotype. The CDR3 DNA reads as TGTGCCAGCAGCTTCCCTCCCCCGGCCCAAGCTGGGGGCTACACCTTC. Translated, it gives CASSFPPPAQAGGYTF. The J gene is TRBJ1-2, the V gene TRBV7-9, with D unclear. Germline assignment: CDR1 SEHNR and CDR2 FQNEAQ (reference sequence). Trimming shortened V by 3 bases and J by 8 bases, and 22 bases separated the two germline ends. The CDR3 spans 16 residues.

The chain is built from TRBV30 and TRBJ1-2, with D unresolved. The V end lost 3 bases, the J end lost 1 base, and 9 bases lay between the germline ends. Germline V gives CDR1 GTSNPN, CDR2 SVGIG (reference sequence). CDR3 length: 13 amino acids. Here the CDR3 DNA reads TGTGCCTGGAGCGTTCAGATTAACTATGGCTACACCTTC. As protein: CAWSVQINYGYTF.

The chain links TRBV20-1 to TRBJ2-1; 11 nucleotides agree with TRBD2. This CDR3 has 18 amino acids. Germline CDR1 DFQATT, CDR2 SNEGSKA (reference sequence). J was trimmed by 2 bases and V by 0 bases; bases with no gene match: 9. The CDR3 loop is CSARDRLGTSGTYNEQFF. CDR3 sequence (DNA): TGCAGTGCTAGAGATAGACTTGGGACTAGCGGAACCTACAATGAGCAGTTCTTC.

CDR3 sequence: CASSPPAGETQYF. DNA for the CDR3: TGTGCCAGCTCACCACCCGCCGGAGAGACCCAGTACTTC. J is TRBJ2-5 and V is TRBV18; D ambiguous. CDR1 is KGHSH and CDR2 is LQKENI in the germline V gene. The V gene lost 0 bases and the J gene lost 4 bases, with 6 bases spanning the gap. This CDR3 spans 13 amino acids.